Sequencing of this T cell receptor (beta chain) was carried out in a study of T cell responses to AZD1222 COVID-19 vaccine. TCRdb's copy holds only in-frame clones and misses some; the assay was immunoSEQ multiplex PCR. The sample includes 150,000 to 200,000 clones, 80% to 90% seen only once; the top ten take less than 3%. This clone was recorded a few times. No antigen is known for it. Broader study findings: Repertoire sampling was restricted to post-peak T cell response timepoints.

The input for sequencing was peripheral blood, taken on day 0 of MenACWY control vaccination. This receptor was obtained from an adult in good health.

CDR3 bases: TGTGCCACCAGTGATTTGAATTACAATGAGCAGTTCTTC. It is translated as CATSDLNYNEQFF. The V and J genes are TRBV24-1 and TRBJ2-1; D remains unclear. The CDR3 contains 13 residues. Looked up from germline, CDR1 is KGHDR and CDR2 is SFDVKD. The germline V and J ends were trimmed by 0 bases and 4 bases, with 3 bases remaining between them.